The 2 T cell receptor beta chains below all came from one sample that was sequenced in a study of human T cells and chemical hapten exposure. Time point in this sample: patch test 1, 2 weeks after DPC sensitization. Sample treatment: therapeutic diphenylcyclopropenone sensitization with weekly scalp DPC. TCRdb reprocessed the RACE reads via MiXCR and lists one record per CDR3 protein. This table holds around 110,000 distinct CDR3 sequences, 12% found once. The sequences come from whole blood, collected in connection with sensitization to the hapten diphenylcyclopropenone (DPC). The origin of the receptors is a woman aged 50 to 60 with alopecia areata. Some clones in this sample may be carry-over from other donors' samples.

In its sample, this clonotype was seen a few times. The rearrangement links TRBV4-3 to TRBJ2-5; the match to TRBD2 covers 13 bases. This CDR3 comprises 18 residues. The V segment lost 0 bases and the J segment 7 bases; nucleotides outside the gene matches: 11. From germline, CDR1 is LGHNA and CDR2 YSLEER. CDR3 in DNA: TGCGCCAGCAGCCAAGACTCTCCCTGGACTAGCGGGGGAGGGACCCAGTACTTC. The encoded protein is CASSQDSPWTSGGGTQYF.

The table lists this clonotype with many counts. This chain uses TRBV18 with TRBJ2-3; D remains ambiguous. Trimming left V 2 bases short and J 1 base short, with 7 bases between. From germline, CDR1 is KGHSH and CDR2 LQKENI. The CDR3 extends over 14 amino acids. The CDR3 DNA is TGTGCCAGCTCACCATCCATACGCACAGATACGCAGTATTTT. As protein: CASSPSIRTDTQYF.